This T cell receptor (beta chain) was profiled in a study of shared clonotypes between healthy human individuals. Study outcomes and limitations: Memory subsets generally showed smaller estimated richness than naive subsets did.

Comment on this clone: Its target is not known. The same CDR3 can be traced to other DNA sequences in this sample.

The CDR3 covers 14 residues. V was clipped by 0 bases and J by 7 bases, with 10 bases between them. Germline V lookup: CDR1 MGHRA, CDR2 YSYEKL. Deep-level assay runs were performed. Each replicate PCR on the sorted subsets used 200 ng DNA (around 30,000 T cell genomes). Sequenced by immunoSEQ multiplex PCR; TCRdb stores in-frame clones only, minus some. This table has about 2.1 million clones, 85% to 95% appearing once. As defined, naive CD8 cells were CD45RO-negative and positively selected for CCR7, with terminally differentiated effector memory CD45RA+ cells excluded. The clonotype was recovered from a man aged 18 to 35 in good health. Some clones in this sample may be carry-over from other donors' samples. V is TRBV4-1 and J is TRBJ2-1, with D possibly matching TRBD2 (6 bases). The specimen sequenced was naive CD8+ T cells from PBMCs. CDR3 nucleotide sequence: TGCGCCAGCAGCCAAGATTTGGGGGGAAATGAGCAGTTCTTC. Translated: CASSQDLGGNEQFF.